Shown below are 23 T cell receptor beta chains from a single sample sequenced in a study of CD8 T cells in Susac syndrome. It was with random hexamers that 0.5 to 1 ug RNA was reverse transcribed. TCRdb recomputed calls from the immunoSEQ multiplex PCR reads with MiXCR, one row per CDR3 protein. The sample yields about 140,000 distinct CDR3 sequences, roughly 94% seen once. Sequencing used CD4+ T cells from PBMCs. The origin of the receptors is a human donor with Susac syndrome.

The chain couples TRBV20-1 to TRBJ1-1; 7 nucleotides line up with TRBD1. Trimming cost V 1 base and J 4 bases; bases outside gene matches: 9. This CDR3 has 15 amino acids. Germline CDR1 reads DFQATT; CDR2 reads SNEGSKA (reference sequence). CDR3 sequence (DNA): TGCAGTGCTAGAGGTAACAGGGGCCTTGGCACTGAAGCTTTCTTT. This codes for CSARGNRGLGTEAFF.

The chain uses TRBV6-2 or TRBV6-3 and TRBJ2-1; the match to TRBD2 covers 7 bases. Germline-derived CDR1 and CDR2 are MNHEY and SVGEGT. The CDR3 totals 14 residues. V lost 6 bases, J lost 8 bases, and 10 bases stayed unmatched. CDR3 coding DNA: TGTGCCAGCAGCGAACGGGGCGGGAGCGATGAGCAGTTCTTC. Its translation: CASSERGGSDEQFF.

V is TRBV20-1 and J is TRBJ2-7, with 11 bases lining up with TRBD2. Germline CDR1 reads DFQATT; CDR2 reads SNEGSKA (reference sequence). The CDR3 runs to 14 residues. V was pared by 3 bases and J by 9 bases, with 10 bases of the junction left unmatched. CDR3 bases: TGCAGTGCTAGGATTAGCGGGAGGGCCGGGGGGCAGTACTTC. It is translated as CSARISGRAGGQYF.

The rearrangement links TRBV9 to TRBJ2-1, with 9 bases that match TRBD2. This CDR3 has 15 residues. V gave up 4 bases and J gave up 4 bases; unmatched junction bases: 6. Germline CDR1 and CDR2: SGDLS and YYNGEE. CDR3 protein: CASSPSGVSYNEQFF. DNA of the CDR3: TGTGCCAGCAGCCCTAGCGGGGTTTCATACAATGAGCAGTTCTTC.

J is TRBJ1-4 and V is TRBV30, with D maybe TRBD1 (6 bases). The CDR3 extends over 15 amino acids. V dropped 1 base and J dropped 7 bases, with 16 bases sitting between them. Germline values: CDR1 GTSNPN, CDR2 SVGIG (reference sequence). The CDR3 bases are TGTGCCTGGAGTGACGTGGGGGGCGCGGGTGAAAAACTGTTTTTT. Its protein is CAWSDVGGAGEKLFF.

The chain employs TRBV6-5 and TRBJ2-1, with 9 bases aligning to TRBD2. The junction had 15 bases not matched to a gene; V was cut back by 4 bases and J by 8 bases. The CDR3 covers 17 residues. Germline V lookup: CDR1 MNHEY, CDR2 SVGAGI. The chain's CDR3 is CASSSRHRAGGRDEQFF. The DNA of the CDR3 is TGTGCCAGCAGTTCGAGGCACCGGGCGGGAGGGCGAGATGAGCAGTTCTTC.

This chain joins TRBV6-4 and TRBJ2-1; TRBD2 agrees at 7 bases. The CDR3 length is 15 residues. V lost 3 bases, J lost 3 bases, and 5 bases stayed unmatched. The germline V gene encodes CDR1 MRHNA and CDR2 SNTAGT. The CDR3 DNA sequence: TGTGCCAGCAGTGAACAAAGCGGGGTCTACAATGAGCAGTTCTTC. It encodes CASSEQSGVYNEQFF.

The chain links TRBV2 to TRBJ1-3; TRBD1 matches at 7 bases. After removal of 0 bases from V and 10 bases from J, the junction contained 15 bases not matched to a gene. The CDR3 loop spans 17 amino acids. Germline V gene data show CDR1 as SNHLY and CDR2 as FYNNEI. The CDR3 sequence is CASSEAGSFDRVGTIYF. In DNA form, the CDR3 reads TGTGCCAGCAGTGAAGCCGGGTCCTTTGACAGGGTAGGGACCATATATTTT. Variable domain in full (rest from reference TRBV2 and TRBJ1-3): EPEVTQTPSHQVTQMGQEVILRCVPISNHLYFYWYRQILGQKVEFLVSFYNNEISEKSEIFDDQFSVERPDGSNFTLKIRSTKLEDSAMYFCASSEAGSFDRVGTIYFGEGSWLTVV.

The chain is built from TRBV7-2 and TRBJ2-7; 9 nucleotides align to TRBD1. This CDR3 has 15 residues. Germline-derived CDR1 and CDR2 are SGHTA and FQGNSA. V shed 3 bases, J shed 1 base, and the junction held 4 bases outside the gene matches. DNA of the CDR3: TGTGCCAGCAGCTTGGACAGGGGAAGATCCTACGAGCAGTACTTC. Protein: CASSLDRGRSYEQYF.

This clonotype was detected a few times. The chain has TRBV18 and TRBJ1-5, with TRBD1 identical over 8 bases. V gave up 3 bases and J gave up 5 bases; unmatched junction bases: 0. Per germline, CDR1 KGHSH and CDR2 LQKENI. CDR3 length: 13 amino acids. The CDR3, as DNA: TGTGCCAGCTCACCGACAGGGGATCAGCCCCAGCATTTT. It codes for CASSPTGDQPQHF. Drawing the rest from reference TRBV18 and TRBJ1-5, the complete variable domain is NAGVMQNPRHLVRRRGQEARLRCSPMKGHSHVYWYRQLPEEGLKFMVYLQKENIIDESGMPKERFSAEFPKEGPSILRIQQVVRGDSAAYFCASSPTGDQPQHFGDGTRLSIL.

The chain has TRBV4-2 and TRBJ1-2; D not resolved. Deletions cut 0 bases from V and 4 bases from J, with 12 bases between. The CDR3 consists of 15 residues. Germline CDR1 reads LGHNA; CDR2 reads YNFKEQ. The CDR3 loop is CASSQDQQTPYGYTF. In DNA form, the CDR3 reads TGTGCCAGCAGCCAAGATCAGCAGACTCCCTATGGCTACACCTTC.

This clonotype came up once. The chain links TRBV11-2 to TRBJ2-1; 7 positions match TRBD1. Germline V gene lookup returns CDR1 SGHAT and CDR2 FQNNGV. The CDR3 is 15 amino acids. V lost 4 bases and J lost 5; bases outside the gene matches: 8. This CDR3 is CASSSRQGADNEQFF. CDR3 nucleotides: TGTGCCAGCAGCTCCCGACAGGGAGCGGACAATGAGCAGTTCTTC.

This chain connects TRBV6-2 or TRBV6-3 to TRBJ1-2; D perhaps matches TRBD1 (5 bases). Trimming stripped 8 bases from V and 5 bases from J, with 12 bases between. Germline CDR1 is MNHEY and CDR2 is SVGEGT. The length of the CDR3 is 12 residues. The CDR3 region has the DNA TGTGCCAGCTCGGAAGGGGTTTATGGCTACACCTTC. This codes for CASSEGVYGYTF.

This chain connects TRBV12-3 or TRBV12-4 to TRBJ2-1; 9 nucleotides match TRBD1. The V segment lost 7 bases and the J segment 0 bases; nucleotides outside the gene matches: 7. This CDR3 is 16 amino acids long. The CDR3 region has the DNA TGTGCCAGCAATCGGGACAGGGTGAGCTCCTACAATGAGCAGTTCTTC. It translates to CASNRDRVSSYNEQFF.

V gene TRBV12-3 or TRBV12-4 combines with J gene TRBJ1-1; 7 bases align to TRBD1. The V segment lost 5 bases and the J segment 1 base; nucleotides outside the gene matches: 4. The CDR3 length is 14 residues. The CDR3 region is CASSQWTGNTEAFF. CDR3 sequence (DNA): TGTGCCAGCAGTCAATGGACAGGGAACACTGAAGCTTTCTTT.

CDR3 sequence reads: CSARVGTGYEQYF. The DNA of the CDR3 is TGCAGTGCTAGAGTGGGAACGGGCTACGAGCAGTACTTC. The V and J genes are TRBV20-1 and TRBJ2-7; D uncertain. V gave up 1 base and J gave up 3 bases, with 10 bases separating them. Per the germline V gene, CDR1 is DFQATT and CDR2 is SNEGSKA (reference sequence). This CDR3 has 13 residues.

The V call is TRBV30, the J call TRBJ1-1; D not certain. CDR1 is GTSNPN, CDR2 SVGIG, per germline (reference sequence). The CDR3 totals 13 residues. V was clipped by 0 bases and J by 0 bases, with 5 bases between them. DNA for the CDR3: TGTGCCTGGAGTGTGACCATGAACACTGAAGCTTTCTTT. Translation: CAWSVTMNTEAFF.

The J gene is TRBJ1-6, the V gene TRBV30; 8 bases match TRBD1. Germline V gene sequence: CDR1 GTSNPN, CDR2 SVGIG (reference sequence). The CDR3 loop spans 13 amino acids. With 5 bases clipped from V and 6 bases from J, the junction kept 3 bases outside the gene matches. The CDR3 bases are TGTGCCTGGGGCGGACAGGGTAATTCACCCCTCCACTTT. As protein: CAWGGQGNSPLHF.

The chain has TRBV3-1 and TRBJ1-1, with 8 bases lining up with TRBD1. The CDR3 covers 12 residues. The V and J ends lost 6 bases and 3 bases, in that order; junction bases with no gene match: 0. Per germline, CDR1 LGHDT and CDR2 YNNKEL (reference sequence). The CDR3 DNA reads TGTGCCAGCAGGACAGGGGACACTGAAGCTTTCTTT. It codes for CASRTGDTEAFF.

The rearrangement links TRBV4-1 to TRBJ1-4, with a weak D call TRBD1 (6 bases). The CDR3 runs 18 residues. Germline-derived CDR1 and CDR2 are MGHRA and YSYEKL. V was cut by 3 bases and J by 3 bases, with 20 bases left in between. CDR3 nucleotides: TGCGCCAGCAGCCACCTCGGGAGAGGGGGAAGGGCTAATGAAAAACTGTTTTTT. Translating gives CASSHLGRGGRANEKLFF.

The genes are TRBV5-4 and TRBJ2-1; D is unresolved. CDR1 is SGHNT and CDR2 is YYREEE in the germline V gene (reference sequence). With 4 bases removed from V and 6 bases from J, the gap between germline ends came to 8 bases. There are 12 residues in the CDR3. This chain's CDR3 is CASSLKTNEQFF. In DNA, the CDR3 is TGTGCCAGCAGCCTAAAGACCAATGAGCAGTTCTTC.

V is TRBV12-3 or TRBV12-4 and J is TRBJ1-5, with D tentatively TRBD1 (6 bases). V lost 3 bases and J 8 bases, leaving 14 bases between the germline ends. This CDR3 region has 14 residues. As DNA, the CDR3 is TGTGCCAGCAGTTTCCCCGGGCAGGGGAAGCCCCAGCATTTT. This sequence encodes CASSFPGQGKPQHF.

The chain employs TRBV6-5 and TRBJ1-3; D remains unclear. The length of the CDR3 is 13 residues. The germline V gene encodes CDR1 MNHEY and CDR2 SVGAGI. Trimming stripped 6 bases from V and 4 bases from J, with 10 bases between. The CDR3 is CASRTPSGNTIYF. CDR3 nucleotides: TGTGCCAGCAGGACCCCATCAGGAAACACCATATATTTT.